Presented here are 21 T cell receptor beta chains from one specimen sequenced in a study of blood T cell repertoires in COVID-19. Here immunoSEQ multiplex PCR was the method, and the copy in TCRdb shows in-frame clones only, minus some. The sample comprises 450,000 or so clones, approximately 90% of which are singletons, and roughly 1.4% rests with the top ten. The material sequenced was peripheral blood. These TCRs come from a woman between 40 and 50 years old with COVID-19, enrolled during active disease.

The chain joins TRBV28 to TRBJ1-1; 8 positions match TRBD1. V lost 8 bases, J lost 1 base, and 9 bases stayed unmatched. Germline-derived CDR1 and CDR2 are MDHEN and SYDVKM. The length of the CDR3 is 15 residues. The CDR3 region has the DNA TGTGCCAGCGCCCCCACTGACAGGGGGAACACTGAAGCTTTCTTT. Its translation is CASAPTDRGNTEAFF. The full variable domain, in which reference TRBV28 and TRBJ1-1 provide the parts outside the CDR3, is DVKVTQSSRYLVKRTGEKVFLECVQDMDHENMFWYRQDPGLGLRLIYFSYDVKMKEKGDIPEGYSVSREKKERFSLILESASTNQTSMYLCASAPTDRGNTEAFFGQGTRLTVV.

V usage is TRBV5-8 and J usage is TRBJ1-2; D is possibly TRBD1 (6 bases). Trimming took off 4 bases at V and 4 bases at J, with 20 bases between the two ends. The CDR3 is made up of 16 amino acids. CDR1 SGHTS and CDR2 YDEGEE come from the germline V gene. CDR3 sequence: CASSQSRRGTFYGYTF. The CDR3 nucleotides read TGTGCCAGCAGCCAAAGTCGCAGGGGAACGTTCTATGGCTACACCTTC.

The V call is TRBV9, the J call TRBJ2-1; TRBD2 matches 10 bases. V lost 0 bases to trimming and J lost 5 bases; unmatched junction nucleotides: 2. In germline, CDR1 is SGDLS, CDR2 YYNGEE. The CDR3 length is 15 residues. CDR3 nucleotides: TGTGCCAGCAGCGTAGTGGGGACTAGCGACAATGAGCAGTTCTTC. This encodes CASSVVGTSDNEQFF.

The chain couples TRBV5-6 to TRBJ1-1; D call uncertain. The CDR3 totals 14 residues. From germline, CDR1 is SGHDT and CDR2 YYEEEE. Trimming cost V 0 bases and J 1 base, with 7 bases left between them. This CDR3 is CASSLVSPNTEAFF. In DNA form, the CDR3 reads TGTGCCAGCAGCTTGGTTAGCCCGAACACTGAAGCTTTCTTT.

The V gene is TRBV7-2, the J gene TRBJ2-1; TRBD2 agrees at 10 bases. Germline CDR1 is SGHTA and CDR2 is FQGNSA. J gave up 2 bases and V 3 bases, and 4 bases lay outside the gene matches. This CDR3 is built from 16 residues. In DNA, the CDR3 is TGTGCCAGCAGCTTGGGACTAGCGCAAACCTACAATGAGCAGTTCTTC. Translating it yields CASSLGLAQTYNEQFF.

The J gene is TRBJ1-2, the V gene TRBV29-1; 11 bases map to TRBD1. CDR1 and CDR2 from the germline V gene are SQVTM and ANQGSEA. V trimming: 4 bases; J trimming: 8 bases; junction bases outside the gene matches: 9. There are 14 residues in the CDR3. The CDR3 here is CSVVAWTGGTGYTF. CDR3 coding DNA: TGCAGCGTTGTGGCTTGGACAGGGGGCACGGGCTACACCTTC.

Comments on this clone: This sample also contains other DNA sequences that code for the same CDR3. The rearrangement links TRBV6-5 to TRBJ1-2; D perhaps matches TRBD1 (5 bases). CDR1 MNHEY and CDR2 SVGAGI come from the germline V gene. There are 14 residues in the CDR3. Deletions cut 0 bases from V and 5 bases from J, with 10 bases between. DNA for the CDR3: TGTGCCAGCAGTTACTCAACAGGTGGTTATGGCTACACCTTC. Encoded protein: CASSYSTGGYGYTF.

This clone was counted once. The chain couples TRBV18 to TRBJ1-2, with TRBD1 identical over 11 bases. J gave up 4 bases and V 9 bases, and 19 bases lay outside the gene matches. CDR3 length equals 18 residues. Germline loops: CDR1 KGHSH, CDR2 LQKENI. CDR3 coding DNA: TGTGCCAGTTCCGAATCTTGGACAGGGGGCCGTCCTCTCTATGGCTACACCTTC. Translation gives CASSESWTGGRPLYGYTF.

The chain combines TRBV29-1 with TRBJ1-1; 10 bases align to TRBD1. V shed 6 bases and J 4 bases; nucleotides not matched to a gene: 2. Germline assignment: CDR1 SQVTM and CDR2 ANQGSEA. The CDR3 runs 12 residues. The CDR3 DNA follows: TGCAGCGTCGGGACAGGGGCCACTGAAGCTTTCTTT. Translation: CSVGTGATEAFF.

The CDR3 sequence is CASSIIASAPYEQYF. CDR3 DNA: TGTGCCAGTAGTATCATAGCGTCCGCCCCCTACGAGCAGTACTTC. The V call is TRBV19, the J call TRBJ2-7; possible D gene TRBD2, 5 bases. The CDR3 extends over 15 amino acids. The V gene lost 3 bases and the J gene lost 2 bases, with 14 bases spanning the gap. CDR1 is LNHDA and CDR2 is SQIVND in the germline V gene (reference sequence).

J is TRBJ2-1 and V is TRBV21-1; TRBD1 is the table's D call, not checked against the DNA. TRBV21-1 is a pseudogene locus. There are 15 residues in the CDR3. CDR3 DNA: TGTGCCAGCAGTCCTTGCAGGGACTCCTACAATGAGCAGTTCTTC. It is translated as CASSPCRDSYNEQFF.

The chain recombines TRBV19 with TRBJ2-1; 9 positions agree with TRBD2. V was pared by 3 bases and J by 8 bases, with 11 bases of the junction left unmatched. The CDR3 totals 16 residues. CDR1 is LNHDA, CDR2 SQIVND, per germline (reference sequence). The CDR3 DNA reads TGTGCCAGTAGTATTGGCTCCGGAATAGCGGGAGATGAGCAGTTCTTC. It specifies CASSIGSGIAGDEQFF.

This clone was seen a single time. This sequence joins TRBV7-9 and TRBJ1-5; 7 nucleotides agree with TRBD1. This CDR3 has 13 residues. Per germline, CDR1 SEHNR and CDR2 FQNEAQ (reference sequence). V gave up 5 bases and J gave up 4 bases; unmatched junction bases: 2. CDR3 amino acids: CASSLTGNQPQHF. CDR3 in DNA: TGTGCCAGCAGCCTGACAGGGAATCAGCCCCAGCATTTT.

The chain has TRBV5-1 and TRBJ1-2; D remains unclear. There are 14 residues in the CDR3. The V and J ends lost 0 bases and 5 bases respectively, with 11 bases between them. Per germline, CDR1 SGHRS and CDR2 YFSETQ. In DNA, the CDR3 is TGCGCCAGCAGCTTGGCATGGGAGGGTTATGGCTACACCTTC. Amino acid sequence: CASSLAWEGYGYTF.

V is TRBV6-5 and J is TRBJ2-1, with 9 bases that match TRBD1. Germline V lookup: CDR1 MNHEY, CDR2 SVGAGI. The CDR3 sequence is 13 residues long. Trimming at V came to 8 bases and at J to 6 bases, leaving 5 bases not matched to a gene. The CDR3 coding sequence is TGTGCCAGCGGACAGGGGCTCCGCAATGAGCAGTTCTTC. The encoded protein is CASGQGLRNEQFF.

The rearrangement uses TRBV27 and TRBJ2-7; 9 bases map to TRBD1. CDR1 is MNHEY and CDR2 is SMNVEV in the germline V gene (reference sequence). The CDR3 spans 12 residues. J gave up 7 bases and V 10 bases, and 8 bases lay outside the gene matches. The CDR3 is CATRDRAWEQYF. The CDR3, as DNA: TGTGCCACCCGGGACAGGGCGTGGGAGCAGTACTTC.

V gene TRBV7-3 combines with J gene TRBJ2-1; D might be TRBD2 (6 bases). Germline V gives CDR1 SGHTA, CDR2 FQGTGA. V lost 2 bases, J lost 8 bases, and 13 bases lay in between. The CDR3 is 14 amino acids. Here the CDR3 DNA reads TGTGCCAGCAGCTTATATGCGGGGAGAGATGAGCAGTTCTTC. Its translation: CASSLYAGRDEQFF.

The J gene is TRBJ2-7, the V gene TRBV5-1, with D possibly TRBD1 on 6 matching bases. The V gene's germline CDR1 is SGHRS and CDR2 YFSETQ. The CDR3 contains 14 residues. Trimming stripped 4 bases from V and 0 bases from J, with 11 bases between. The CDR3 DNA reads TGCGCCAGCAGCCCCGGGACATCCTCCTACGAGCAGTACTTC. It encodes CASSPGTSSYEQYF.

The rearrangement links TRBV27 to TRBJ1-6; D may be TRBD1 (5 bases). The ends were cut back, 3 bases at V and 7 bases at J, with 10 bases in the middle. The CDR3 is 14 amino acids. Germline-derived CDR1 and CDR2 are MNHEY and SMNVEV (reference sequence). As DNA, the CDR3 is TGTGCCAGCAGTTTCATACAGGCCAATTCACCCCTCCACTTT. The encoded protein is CASSFIQANSPLHF.

The chain joins TRBV10-1 to TRBJ1-2, with TRBD1 matching over 10 bases. The V and J ends lost 6 bases and 4 bases, in that order; junction bases with no gene match: 5. This CDR3 spans 14 amino acids. The germline V gene encodes CDR1 WNHNN and CDR2 SYGVQD (reference sequence). The CDR3 reads CASRGQGGSYGYTF. CDR3 coding DNA: TGCGCCAGCAGAGGACAGGGGGGAAGCTATGGCTACACCTTC.

The table lists this clone with a count of one. Relative to the germline gene, one junction end is altered; a read error may explain this. The chain couples TRBV30 to TRBJ2-3; D not certain. The germline gives CDR1 GTSNPN, CDR2 SVGIG (reference sequence). The CDR3 runs 15 residues. The CDR3 sequence: CAWRNNPHRTDMQYF. CDR3 sequence (DNA): TGTGCCTGGAGGAATAACCCCCACAGAACGGATATGCAGTATTTT.